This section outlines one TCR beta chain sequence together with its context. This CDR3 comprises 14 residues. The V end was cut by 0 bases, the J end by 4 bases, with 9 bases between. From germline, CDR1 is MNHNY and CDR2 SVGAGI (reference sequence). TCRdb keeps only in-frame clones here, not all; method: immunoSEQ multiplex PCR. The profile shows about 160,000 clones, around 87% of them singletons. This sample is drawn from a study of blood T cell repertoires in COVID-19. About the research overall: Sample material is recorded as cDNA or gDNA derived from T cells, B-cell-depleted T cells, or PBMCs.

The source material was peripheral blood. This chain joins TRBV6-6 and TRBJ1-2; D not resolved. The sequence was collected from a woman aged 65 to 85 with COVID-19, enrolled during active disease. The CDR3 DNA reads TGTGCCAGCAGTTACTCCCCAGAGGGCTATGGCTACACCTTC. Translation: CASSYSPEGYGYTF.